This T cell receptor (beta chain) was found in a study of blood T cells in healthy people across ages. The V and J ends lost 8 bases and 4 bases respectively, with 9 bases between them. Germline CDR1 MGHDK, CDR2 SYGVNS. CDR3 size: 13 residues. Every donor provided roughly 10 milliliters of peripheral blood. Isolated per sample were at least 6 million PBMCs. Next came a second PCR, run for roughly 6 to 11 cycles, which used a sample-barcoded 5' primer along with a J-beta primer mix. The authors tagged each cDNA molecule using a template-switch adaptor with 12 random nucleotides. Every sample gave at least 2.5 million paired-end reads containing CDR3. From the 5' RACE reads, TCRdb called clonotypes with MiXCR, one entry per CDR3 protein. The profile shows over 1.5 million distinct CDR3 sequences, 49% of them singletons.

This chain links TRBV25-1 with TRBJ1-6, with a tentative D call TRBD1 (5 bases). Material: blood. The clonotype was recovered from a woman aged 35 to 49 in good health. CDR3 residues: CASQGRYNSPLHF. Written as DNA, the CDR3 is TGTGCCAGCCAGGGACGTTATAATTCACCCCTCCACTTT.